This is a list of T cell receptor beta chains from one sample in a study of CD4 and CD8 cells across lung adenocarcinoma regions. MiXCR, run by TCRdb on the PCR reads, gives a single entry per CDR3 protein. The top ten hold roughly a fifth of the sample, which has 20,000 to 25,000 distinct CDR3 sequences, 40% to 65% seen once. What was sequenced was CD4+ T cells from the center of a lung tumor. Receptor source: a male donor with lung adenocarcinoma. The CD4 and CD8 labels of this study may be unreliable. The CDR3 runs from the conserved cysteine through the conserved F or W. The order of the fields is V gene, J gene, D gene, clone size, CDR3 protein, CDR3 DNA. D genes are given only for firm matches. Clone size is given for some rows only: seen once, a few or many times, or a class if the clone is expanded.

v_gene: TRBV6-5; j_gene: TRBJ1-2; d_gene: .; abundance: few; CDR3aa: CASSSERYGYTF; CDR3nt: TGTGCCAGCAGTTCTGAGCGTTATGGCTACACCTTC
v_gene: TRBV6-1; j_gene: TRBJ2-7; d_gene: .; abundance: once; CDR3aa: CASAGQGGRSTDTQYF; CDR3nt: TGTGCCAGCGCGGGCCAGGGGGGGAGGAGCACAGATACGCAGTACTTC
v_gene: TRBV25-1; j_gene: TRBJ2-7; d_gene: .; abundance: .; CDR3aa: CASSEYSSARQPFYEQYF; CDR3nt: TGTGCCAGCAGTGAATATAGTTCAGCCCGCCAGCCCTTTTACGAGCAGTACTTC
v_gene: TRBV6-1; j_gene: TRBJ1-1; d_gene: .; abundance: .; CDR3aa: CASRLRRGTEASF; CDR3nt: TGTGCCAGCAGACTCAGGCGCGGCACTGAAGCTTCCTTT
v_gene: TRBV4-1; j_gene: TRBJ2-3; d_gene: TRBD2; abundance: .; CDR3aa: CASSPRLAGDRTDTQSF; CDR3nt: TGCGCCAGCAGCCCGCGACTAGCGGGAGACCGCACAGATACCCAGTCTTTT
v_gene: TRBV27; j_gene: TRBJ2-4; d_gene: .; abundance: once; CDR3aa: CASSFGPWDMQYF; CDR3nt: TGTGCCAGCAGTTTTGGGCCGTGGGATATGCAGTACTTC
v_gene: TRBV10-2; j_gene: TRBJ2-3; d_gene: TRBD2; abundance: once; CDR3aa: CASRTGTGGGGGGAETQYF; CDR3nt: TGCGCCAGCAGGACCGGGACGGGCGGGGGGGGCGGGGGCGCAGAGACGCAGTATTTT
v_gene: TRBV5-1; j_gene: TRBJ2-1; d_gene: TRBD2; abundance: many; CDR3aa: CASSLTSGRWYNEQFF; CDR3nt: TGCGCCAGCAGCCTGACTAGCGGGAGATGGTACAATGAGCAGTTCTTC
v_gene: TRBV11-2; j_gene: TRBJ2-3; d_gene: .; abundance: few; CDR3aa: CASSLTRTPLLPDTQYF; CDR3nt: TGTGCCAGCAGCCTAACCAGGACACCCCTTCTCCCAGATACGCAGTATTTT
v_gene: TRBV6-1; j_gene: TRBJ2-3; d_gene: .; abundance: many; CDR3aa: CASSPKGGARTDTQYF; CDR3nt: TGTGCCAGCAGTCCTAAGGGGGGGGCTCGCACAGATACGCAGTATTTT
v_gene: TRBV6-1; j_gene: TRBJ2-5; d_gene: TRBD2; abundance: .; CDR3aa: CASKPAGAYNEQYF; CDR3nt: TGTGCCAGCAAGCCAGCGGGGGCTTACAATGAGCAGTACTTT
v_gene: TRBV10-2; j_gene: TRBJ2-3; d_gene: .; abundance: .; CDR3aa: CARGLSAKDTQYF; CDR3nt: TGCGCCAGGGGGCTGAGCGCCAAAGATACTCAGTACTTT
v_gene: TRBV10-3; j_gene: TRBJ2-7; d_gene: TRBD1; abundance: .; CDR3aa: CAISNRGPTYEQYF; CDR3nt: TGTGCCATCAGTAACAGGGGGCCTACCTACGAGCAGTACTTC
v_gene: TRBV5-1; j_gene: TRBJ1-4; d_gene: .; abundance: once; CDR3aa: CASSLLTTNEKLFF; CDR3nt: TGCGCCAGCAGCCTGCTAACAACTAATGAAAAACTGTTTTTT
v_gene: TRBV27; j_gene: TRBJ2-1; d_gene: .; abundance: few; CDR3aa: CASSVGRQSGAKNIQFF; CDR3nt: TGTGCCAGCAGTGTAGGCCGGCAATCAGGAGCCAAAAACATTCAGTTCTTC
v_gene: TRBV6-1; j_gene: TRBJ1-1; d_gene: .; abundance: many; CDR3aa: CASSPSSGRGTEAFF; CDR3nt: TGTGCCAGCAGCCCCTCCTCGGGGAGAGGGACTGAAGCTTTCTTT
v_gene: TRBV6-1; j_gene: TRBJ2-7; d_gene: TRBD1; abundance: .; CDR3aa: CASSRQGTAYEQYF; CDR3nt: TGTGCCAGCAGTAGACAGGGAACCGCCTACGAGCAGTACTTC
v_gene: TRBV10-2; j_gene: TRBJ1-3; d_gene: .; abundance: many; CDR3aa: CASSESTASSGNTIYF; CDR3nt: TGCGCCAGCAGTGAGTCGACCGCGAGCTCTGGAAACACCATATATTTT
v_gene: TRBV7-3; j_gene: TRBJ2-1; d_gene: TRBD1; abundance: .; CDR3aa: CASSDRGNEQFF; CDR3nt: TGTGCCAGCAGCGACAGGGGAAATGAGCAGTTCTTC
v_gene: TRBV6-1; j_gene: TRBJ1-6; d_gene: .; abundance: many; CDR3aa: CASSLMSLGNSPLHF; CDR3nt: TGTGCCAGCAGCCTCATGAGTCTGGGGAATTCACCCCTCCACTTT
v_gene: TRBV10-2; j_gene: TRBJ2-3; d_gene: .; abundance: many; CDR3aa: CASSERRGVTDTQYF; CDR3nt: TGCGCCAGCAGTGAGCGCAGGGGGGTCACAGATACGCAGTATTTT
v_gene: TRBV30; j_gene: TRBJ1-2; d_gene: .; abundance: few; CDR3aa: CAWSVRTAANYGYTF; CDR3nt: TGTGCCTGGAGTGTACGTACGGCAGCTAACTATGGCTACACCTTC
v_gene: TRBV19; j_gene: TRBJ2-6; d_gene: .; abundance: once; CDR3aa: CASSMGGFSGANVLTF; CDR3nt: TGTGCCAGTAGTATGGGTGGGTTCTCTGGGGCCAACGTCCTGACTTTC
v_gene: TRBV10-1; j_gene: TRBJ2-4; d_gene: .; abundance: .; CDR3aa: CASSEERLAKNIQYF; CDR3nt: TGCGCCAGCAGCGAGGAGCGGCTAGCCAAAAATATTCAGTACTTT
v_gene: TRBV20-1; j_gene: TRBJ2-1; d_gene: TRBD2; abundance: many; CDR3aa: CSAIGLAGGDYNEQFF; CDR3nt: TGCAGTGCCATCGGACTAGCGGGGGGGGATTACAATGAGCAGTTCTTC
v_gene: TRBV12-3/TRBV12-4; j_gene: TRBJ1-5; d_gene: TRBD1; abundance: .; CDR3aa: CASSSTGANQPQHF; CDR3nt: TGTGCCAGCAGTTCGACAGGGGCCAATCAGCCCCAGCATTTT
v_gene: TRBV12-3/TRBV12-4; j_gene: TRBJ2-5; d_gene: .; abundance: .; CDR3aa: CAGSWGGGRETQYF; CDR3nt: TGTGCGGGCAGCTGGGGCGGGGGCCGAGAGACCCAGTACTTC
v_gene: TRBV24-1; j_gene: TRBJ2-5; d_gene: .; abundance: .; CDR3aa: CATGDGGDYKETQYF; CDR3nt: TGTGCCACGGGTGACGGGGGCGACTACAAAGAGACCCAGTACTTC
v_gene: TRBV20-1; j_gene: TRBJ2-3; d_gene: .; abundance: .; CDR3aa: CSAIGILSITDTQYF; CDR3nt: TGCAGTGCTATTGGGATTTTGTCCATCACAGATACGCAGTATTTT
v_gene: TRBV4-1; j_gene: TRBJ1-2; d_gene: TRBD1; abundance: many; CDR3aa: CASALGTGDGYTF; CDR3nt: TGCGCCAGCGCGCTTGGGACAGGCGATGGCTACACCTTC
v_gene: TRBV6-1; j_gene: TRBJ2-1; d_gene: TRBD1; abundance: .; CDR3aa: CASSGPGTGPNEQFF; CDR3nt: TGTGCCAGCAGTGGCCCCGGGACAGGGCCCAATGAGCAGTTCTTC
v_gene: TRBV4-2; j_gene: TRBJ2-3; d_gene: .; abundance: few; CDR3aa: CASSQDSMNTDTQYF; CDR3nt: TGTGCCAGCAGCCAAGACAGTATGAACACAGATACGCAGTATTTT
v_gene: TRBV6-1; j_gene: TRBJ1-2; d_gene: .; abundance: .; CDR3aa: CASSGVRLGSGYTF; CDR3nt: TGTGCCAGCAGTGGAGTCAGGCTCGGTAGTGGCTACACCTTC
v_gene: TRBV11-3; j_gene: TRBJ2-1; d_gene: .; abundance: few; CDR3aa: CASSLDPWKEQFF; CDR3nt: TGTGCCAGCAGCTTAGATCCCTGGAAAGAGCAGTTCTTC
v_gene: TRBV10-3; j_gene: TRBJ2-5; d_gene: .; abundance: .; CDR3aa: CSTGLGEGHQDTQYF; CDR3nt: TGTTCCACGGGTCTCGGGGAAGGGCACCAAGATACCCAGTACTTC
v_gene: TRBV4-1; j_gene: TRBJ1-3; d_gene: .; abundance: .; CDR3aa: CASSQERANFGNTIYF; CDR3nt: TGCGCCAGCAGCCAAGAGCGGGCAAATTTTGGAAACACCATATATTTT
v_gene: TRBV6-1; j_gene: TRBJ2-3; d_gene: .; abundance: large; CDR3aa: CASSESISTDTQYF; CDR3nt: TGTGCCAGCAGTGAATCCATATCTACAGATACGCAGTATTTT
v_gene: TRBV4-1; j_gene: TRBJ2-1; d_gene: .; abundance: many; CDR3aa: CASSQVASGDEQFF; CDR3nt: TGCGCCAGCAGCCAAGTGGCTAGTGGCGATGAGCAGTTCTTC
v_gene: TRBV27; j_gene: TRBJ1-3; d_gene: TRBD1; abundance: many; CDR3aa: CASRTGGSGNTIYF; CDR3nt: TGTGCCAGCCGGACAGGGGGGTCTGGAAACACCATATATTTT
v_gene: TRBV6-1; j_gene: TRBJ2-4; d_gene: TRBD2; abundance: .; CDR3aa: CASSEMASGKNTQYF; CDR3nt: TGTGCCAGCAGTGAAATGGCTAGCGGGAAAAACACCCAGTACTTC
v_gene: TRBV5-1; j_gene: TRBJ2-4; d_gene: TRBD2; abundance: .; CDR3aa: CASSSAGVGGVGIQYF; CDR3nt: TGCGCCAGCAGCTCCGCGGGGGTCGGAGGGGTGGGCATTCAGTACTTC
v_gene: TRBV10-3; j_gene: TRBJ2-3; d_gene: .; abundance: few; CDR3aa: CAGGHGGGDPDTQYF; CDR3nt: TGTGCCGGGGGTCACGGGGGCGGGGACCCAGATACGCAGTATTTT
v_gene: TRBV27; j_gene: TRBJ2-5; d_gene: TRBD2; abundance: .; CDR3aa: CASSLRPGGQETQYF; CDR3nt: TGTGCCAGCAGTTTACGGCCGGGAGGGCAAGAGACCCAGTACTTC
v_gene: TRBV20-1; j_gene: TRBJ2-1; d_gene: .; abundance: many; CDR3aa: CSATSPGLDYNEQFF; CDR3nt: TGCAGTGCCACCTCCCCGGGGCTAGATTACAATGAGCAGTTCTTC
v_gene: TRBV7-3; j_gene: TRBJ2-1; d_gene: .; abundance: many; CDR3aa: CASSFGTGPYNEQFF; CDR3nt: TGTGCCAGCAGCTTCGGTACAGGCCCCTACAATGAGCAGTTCTTC
v_gene: TRBV23-1; j_gene: TRBJ2-1; d_gene: TRBD2; abundance: few; CDR3aa: CASSMRSGRVPYNEQFF; CDR3nt: TGCGCCAGCAGTATGCGTAGCGGGAGGGTTCCCTACAATGAGCAGTTCTTC
v_gene: TRBV6-1; j_gene: TRBJ2-2; d_gene: .; abundance: many; CDR3aa: CASRARAGELFF; CDR3nt: TGTGCCAGCAGGGCTAGGGCCGGGGAGCTGTTTTTT
v_gene: TRBV6-1; j_gene: TRBJ2-3; d_gene: .; abundance: .; CDR3aa: CASSEGLVKDTQYF; CDR3nt: TGTGCCAGCAGTGAAGGACTGGTCAAAGATACGCAGTACTTT
v_gene: TRBV27; j_gene: TRBJ2-1; d_gene: .; abundance: large; CDR3aa: CASSPLREPTWDEQFF; CDR3nt: TGTGCCAGCAGTCCCCTCCGGGAACCAACCTGGGATGAGCAGTTCTTC
v_gene: TRBV6-9; j_gene: TRBJ2-7; d_gene: .; abundance: .; CDR3aa: CASSYTGSANTQYF; CDR3nt: TGTGCCAGCAGTTATACCGGGAGCGCCAATACGCAGTACTTC
v_gene: TRBV7-9; j_gene: TRBJ2-3; d_gene: TRBD2; abundance: .; CDR3aa: CASSSSGVTDTQYF; CDR3nt: TGTGCCAGCAGCTCTAGCGGGGTCACAGATACGCAGTATTTT
v_gene: TRBV12-3/TRBV12-4; j_gene: TRBJ2-3; d_gene: .; abundance: .; CDR3aa: CASSWDPKDMQYF; CDR3nt: TGTGCCAGCAGTTGGGACCCCAAAGATATGCAGTATTTT
v_gene: TRBV9; j_gene: TRBJ2-3; d_gene: TRBD2; abundance: few; CDR3aa: CASSQRGLVSDTQYF; CDR3nt: TGTGCCAGCAGCCAAAGAGGACTAGTTTCAGATACGCAGTATTTT
v_gene: TRBV27; j_gene: TRBJ2-3; d_gene: TRBD2; abundance: once; CDR3aa: CASTLVAGTTDTQYF; CDR3nt: TGTGCCAGCACATTGGTAGCGGGGACCACAGACACGCAGTATTTT
v_gene: TRBV6-5; j_gene: TRBJ2-4; d_gene: .; abundance: .; CDR3aa: CASVLGAKNMQYF; CDR3nt: TGTGCCAGCGTACTGGGAGCCAAAAACATGCAGTACTTT
v_gene: TRBV6-5; j_gene: TRBJ2-3; d_gene: .; abundance: many; CDR3aa: CASSYSRLGTDTQYF; CDR3nt: TGTGCCAGCAGTTACTCGAGGCTTGGCACAGATACGCAGTATTTT
v_gene: TRBV6-5; j_gene: TRBJ2-1; d_gene: .; abundance: .; CDR3aa: CASSLNLGRGIGQFF; CDR3nt: TGTGCCAGCAGTTTAAATCTTGGACGGGGAATTGGGCAGTTCTTC